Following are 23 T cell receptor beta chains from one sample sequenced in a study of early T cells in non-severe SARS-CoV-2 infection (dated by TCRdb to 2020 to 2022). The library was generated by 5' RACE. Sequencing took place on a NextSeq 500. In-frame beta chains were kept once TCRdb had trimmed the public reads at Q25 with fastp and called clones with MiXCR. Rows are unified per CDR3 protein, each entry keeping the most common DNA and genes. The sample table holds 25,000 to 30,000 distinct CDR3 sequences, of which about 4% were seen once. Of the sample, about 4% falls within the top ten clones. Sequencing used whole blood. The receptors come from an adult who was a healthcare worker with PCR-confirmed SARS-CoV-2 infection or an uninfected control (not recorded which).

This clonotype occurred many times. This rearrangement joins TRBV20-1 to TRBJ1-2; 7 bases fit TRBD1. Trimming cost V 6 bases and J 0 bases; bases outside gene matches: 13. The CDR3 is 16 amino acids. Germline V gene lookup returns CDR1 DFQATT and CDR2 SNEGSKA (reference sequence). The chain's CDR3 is CSAPPWGQKANYGYTF. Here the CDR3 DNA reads TGCAGTGCCCCACCCTGGGGACAGAAAGCTAACTATGGCTACACCTTC.

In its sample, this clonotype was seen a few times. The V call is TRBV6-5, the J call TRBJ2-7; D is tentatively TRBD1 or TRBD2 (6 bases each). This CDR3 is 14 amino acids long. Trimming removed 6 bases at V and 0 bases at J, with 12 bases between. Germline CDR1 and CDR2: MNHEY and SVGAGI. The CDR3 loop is CASSTRGVSYEQYF. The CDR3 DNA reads TGTGCCAGCAGCACGAGGGGGGTCTCCTACGAGCAGTACTTC.

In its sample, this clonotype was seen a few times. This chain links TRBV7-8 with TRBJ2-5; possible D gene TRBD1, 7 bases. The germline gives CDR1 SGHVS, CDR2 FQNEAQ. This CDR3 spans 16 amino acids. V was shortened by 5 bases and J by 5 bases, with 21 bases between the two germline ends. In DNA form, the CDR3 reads TGTGCCAGCAGCCATGGACTACACCCACAGGGGGAGACCCAGTACTTC. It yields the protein CASSHGLHPQGETQYF.

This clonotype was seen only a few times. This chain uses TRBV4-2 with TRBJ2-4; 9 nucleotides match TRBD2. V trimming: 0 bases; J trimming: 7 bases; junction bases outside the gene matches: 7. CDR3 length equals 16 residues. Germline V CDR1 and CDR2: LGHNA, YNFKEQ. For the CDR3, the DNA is TGTGCCAGCAGCCAAGATCTGGCTAGCGGGGCCAACATTCAGTACTTC. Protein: CASSQDLASGANIQYF.

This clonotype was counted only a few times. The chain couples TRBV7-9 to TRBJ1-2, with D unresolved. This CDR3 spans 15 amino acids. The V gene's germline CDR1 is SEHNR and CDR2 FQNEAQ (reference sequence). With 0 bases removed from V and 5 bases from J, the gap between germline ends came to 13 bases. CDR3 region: CASSLASAVVYGYTF. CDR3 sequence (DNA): TGTGCCAGCAGCTTAGCGTCAGCCGTGGTGTATGGCTACACCTTC.

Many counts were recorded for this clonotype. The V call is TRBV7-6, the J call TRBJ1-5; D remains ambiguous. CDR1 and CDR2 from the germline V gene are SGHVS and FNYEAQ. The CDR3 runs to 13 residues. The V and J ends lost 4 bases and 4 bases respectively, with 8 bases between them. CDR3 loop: CASSSTRNQPQHF. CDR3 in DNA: TGTGCCAGCAGCTCCACACGGAATCAGCCCCAGCATTTT.

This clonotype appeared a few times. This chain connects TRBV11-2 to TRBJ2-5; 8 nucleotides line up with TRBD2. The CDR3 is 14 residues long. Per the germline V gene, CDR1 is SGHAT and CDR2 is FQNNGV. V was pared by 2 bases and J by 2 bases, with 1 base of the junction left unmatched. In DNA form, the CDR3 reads TGTGCCAGCAGCTTATCTAGCGGGCAAGAGACCCAGTACTTC. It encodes CASSLSSGQETQYF.

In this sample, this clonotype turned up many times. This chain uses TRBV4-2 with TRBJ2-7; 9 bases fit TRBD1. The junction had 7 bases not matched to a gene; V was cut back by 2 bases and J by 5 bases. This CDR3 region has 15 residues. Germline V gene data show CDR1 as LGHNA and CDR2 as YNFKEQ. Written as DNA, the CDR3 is TGTGCCAGCAGCCAAATCCGGACAGGGGTCCACGAGCAGTACTTC. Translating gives CASSQIRTGVHEQYF.

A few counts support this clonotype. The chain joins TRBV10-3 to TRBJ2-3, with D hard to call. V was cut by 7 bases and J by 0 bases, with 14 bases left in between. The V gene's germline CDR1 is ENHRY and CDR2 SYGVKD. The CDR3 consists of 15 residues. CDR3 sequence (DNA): TGTGCCATCACAGTAGGATCCTCTAGCACAGATACGCAGTATTTT. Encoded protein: CAITVGSSSTDTQYF.

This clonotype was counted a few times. The CDR3 DNA reads TGTGCCAGCGAGGGGGGGAACTATGGCTACACCTTC. This gives the protein CASEGGNYGYTF. J is TRBJ1-2 and V is TRBV7-2; D is perhaps TRBD1 (6 bases). Trimming removed 8 bases at V and 2 bases at J, with 9 bases between. Per germline, CDR1 SGHTA and CDR2 FQGNSA. This CDR3 has 12 residues.

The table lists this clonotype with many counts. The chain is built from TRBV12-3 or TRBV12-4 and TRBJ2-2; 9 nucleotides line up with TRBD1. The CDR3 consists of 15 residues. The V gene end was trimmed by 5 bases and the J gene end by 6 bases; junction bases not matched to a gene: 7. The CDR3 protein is CASSPTTGGPGELFF. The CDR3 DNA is TGTGCCAGCAGTCCTACGACAGGGGGTCCCGGGGAGCTGTTTTTT.

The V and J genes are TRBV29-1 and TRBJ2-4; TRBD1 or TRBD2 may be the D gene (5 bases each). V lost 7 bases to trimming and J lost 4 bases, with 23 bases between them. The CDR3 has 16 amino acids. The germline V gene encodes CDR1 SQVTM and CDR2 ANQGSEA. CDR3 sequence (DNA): TGCAGCGCTATAGCCCGGGGCCAGATATTTAAAAACATTCAGTACTTC. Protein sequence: CSAIARGQIFKNIQYF.

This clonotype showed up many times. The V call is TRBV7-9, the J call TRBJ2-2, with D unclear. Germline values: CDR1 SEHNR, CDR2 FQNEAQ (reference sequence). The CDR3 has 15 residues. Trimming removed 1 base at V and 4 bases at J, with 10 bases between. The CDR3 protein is CASSLVSERTGELFF. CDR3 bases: TGTGCCAGCAGCTTAGTTTCCGAGCGCACCGGGGAGCTGTTTTTT.

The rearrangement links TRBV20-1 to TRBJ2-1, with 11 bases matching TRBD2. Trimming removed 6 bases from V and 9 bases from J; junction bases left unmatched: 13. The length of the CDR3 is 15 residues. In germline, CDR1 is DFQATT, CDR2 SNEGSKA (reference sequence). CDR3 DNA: TGCAGTGCCCCTACCTCTAGCGGGAGGCTTAGTGAGCAGTTCTTC. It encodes CSAPTSSGRLSEQFF.

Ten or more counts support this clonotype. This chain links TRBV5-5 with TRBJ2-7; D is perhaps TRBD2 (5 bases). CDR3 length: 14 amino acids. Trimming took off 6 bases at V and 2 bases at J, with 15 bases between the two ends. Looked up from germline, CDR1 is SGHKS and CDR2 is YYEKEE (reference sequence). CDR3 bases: TGTGCCAGCAAGAGGGCCGCTAGAACCTACGAGCAGTACTTC. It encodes CASKRAARTYEQYF.

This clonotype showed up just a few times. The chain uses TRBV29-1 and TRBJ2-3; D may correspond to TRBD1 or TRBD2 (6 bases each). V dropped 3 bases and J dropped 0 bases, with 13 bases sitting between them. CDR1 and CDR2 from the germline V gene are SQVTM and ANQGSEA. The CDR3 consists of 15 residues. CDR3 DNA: TGCAGCGTTGACACGCAGGGGACTAGCACAGATACGCAGTATTTT. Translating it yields CSVDTQGTSTDTQYF.

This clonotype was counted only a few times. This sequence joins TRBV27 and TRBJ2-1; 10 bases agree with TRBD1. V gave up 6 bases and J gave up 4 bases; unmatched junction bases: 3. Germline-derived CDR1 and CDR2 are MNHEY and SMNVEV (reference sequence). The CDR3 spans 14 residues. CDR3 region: CASSPGQGYNEQFF. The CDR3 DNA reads TGTGCCAGCAGCCCGGGACAGGGGTACAATGAGCAGTTCTTC.

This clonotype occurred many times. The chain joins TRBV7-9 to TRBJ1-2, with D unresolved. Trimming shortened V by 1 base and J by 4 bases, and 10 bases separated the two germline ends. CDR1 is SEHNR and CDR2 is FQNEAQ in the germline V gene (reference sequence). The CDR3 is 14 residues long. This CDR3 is CASSLDPASYGYTF. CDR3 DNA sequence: TGTGCCAGCAGCTTAGACCCGGCTAGCTATGGCTACACCTTC.

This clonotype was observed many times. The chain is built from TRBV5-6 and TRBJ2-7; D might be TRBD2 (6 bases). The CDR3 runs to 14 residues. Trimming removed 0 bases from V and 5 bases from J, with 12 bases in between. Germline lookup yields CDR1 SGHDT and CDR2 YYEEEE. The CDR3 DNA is TGTGCCAGCAGCTTGGCCAGCGGGTCAAACGAGCAGTACTTC. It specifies CASSLASGSNEQYF.

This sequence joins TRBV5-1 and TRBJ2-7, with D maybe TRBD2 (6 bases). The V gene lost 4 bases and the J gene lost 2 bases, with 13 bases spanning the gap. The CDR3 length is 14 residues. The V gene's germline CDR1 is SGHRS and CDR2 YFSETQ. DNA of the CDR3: TGCGCCAGCAGCCTCGGACTAAACACCTACGAGCAGTACTTC. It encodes CASSLGLNTYEQYF.

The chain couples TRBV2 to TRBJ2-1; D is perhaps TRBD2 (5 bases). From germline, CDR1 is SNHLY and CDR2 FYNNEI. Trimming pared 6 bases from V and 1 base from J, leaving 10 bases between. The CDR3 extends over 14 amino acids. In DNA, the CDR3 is TGTGCCAGCAGGGATAGAGGGTCCTACAATGAGCAGTTCTTC. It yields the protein CASRDRGSYNEQFF. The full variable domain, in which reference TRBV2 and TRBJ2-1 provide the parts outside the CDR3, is EPEVTQTPSHQVTQMGQEVILRCVPISNHLYFYWYRQILGQKVEFLVSFYNNEISEKSEIFDDQFSVERPDGSNFTLKIRSTKLEDSAMYFCASRDRGSYNEQFFGPGTRLTVL.

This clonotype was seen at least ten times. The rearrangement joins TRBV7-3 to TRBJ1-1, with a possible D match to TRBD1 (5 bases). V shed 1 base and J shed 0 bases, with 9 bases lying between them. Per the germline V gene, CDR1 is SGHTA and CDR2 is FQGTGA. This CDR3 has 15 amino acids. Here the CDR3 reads CASSLSGGLNTEAFF. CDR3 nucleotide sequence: TGTGCCAGCAGCTTAAGCGGGGGACTGAACACTGAAGCTTTCTTT.

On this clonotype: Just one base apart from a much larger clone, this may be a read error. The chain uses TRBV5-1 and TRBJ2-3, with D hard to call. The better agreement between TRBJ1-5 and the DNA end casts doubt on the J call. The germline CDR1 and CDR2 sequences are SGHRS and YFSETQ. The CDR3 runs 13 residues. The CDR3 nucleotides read TGCGCCAGCACGCGAATCCCCACAGATACGCAGCATTTT. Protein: CASTRIPTDTQHF.